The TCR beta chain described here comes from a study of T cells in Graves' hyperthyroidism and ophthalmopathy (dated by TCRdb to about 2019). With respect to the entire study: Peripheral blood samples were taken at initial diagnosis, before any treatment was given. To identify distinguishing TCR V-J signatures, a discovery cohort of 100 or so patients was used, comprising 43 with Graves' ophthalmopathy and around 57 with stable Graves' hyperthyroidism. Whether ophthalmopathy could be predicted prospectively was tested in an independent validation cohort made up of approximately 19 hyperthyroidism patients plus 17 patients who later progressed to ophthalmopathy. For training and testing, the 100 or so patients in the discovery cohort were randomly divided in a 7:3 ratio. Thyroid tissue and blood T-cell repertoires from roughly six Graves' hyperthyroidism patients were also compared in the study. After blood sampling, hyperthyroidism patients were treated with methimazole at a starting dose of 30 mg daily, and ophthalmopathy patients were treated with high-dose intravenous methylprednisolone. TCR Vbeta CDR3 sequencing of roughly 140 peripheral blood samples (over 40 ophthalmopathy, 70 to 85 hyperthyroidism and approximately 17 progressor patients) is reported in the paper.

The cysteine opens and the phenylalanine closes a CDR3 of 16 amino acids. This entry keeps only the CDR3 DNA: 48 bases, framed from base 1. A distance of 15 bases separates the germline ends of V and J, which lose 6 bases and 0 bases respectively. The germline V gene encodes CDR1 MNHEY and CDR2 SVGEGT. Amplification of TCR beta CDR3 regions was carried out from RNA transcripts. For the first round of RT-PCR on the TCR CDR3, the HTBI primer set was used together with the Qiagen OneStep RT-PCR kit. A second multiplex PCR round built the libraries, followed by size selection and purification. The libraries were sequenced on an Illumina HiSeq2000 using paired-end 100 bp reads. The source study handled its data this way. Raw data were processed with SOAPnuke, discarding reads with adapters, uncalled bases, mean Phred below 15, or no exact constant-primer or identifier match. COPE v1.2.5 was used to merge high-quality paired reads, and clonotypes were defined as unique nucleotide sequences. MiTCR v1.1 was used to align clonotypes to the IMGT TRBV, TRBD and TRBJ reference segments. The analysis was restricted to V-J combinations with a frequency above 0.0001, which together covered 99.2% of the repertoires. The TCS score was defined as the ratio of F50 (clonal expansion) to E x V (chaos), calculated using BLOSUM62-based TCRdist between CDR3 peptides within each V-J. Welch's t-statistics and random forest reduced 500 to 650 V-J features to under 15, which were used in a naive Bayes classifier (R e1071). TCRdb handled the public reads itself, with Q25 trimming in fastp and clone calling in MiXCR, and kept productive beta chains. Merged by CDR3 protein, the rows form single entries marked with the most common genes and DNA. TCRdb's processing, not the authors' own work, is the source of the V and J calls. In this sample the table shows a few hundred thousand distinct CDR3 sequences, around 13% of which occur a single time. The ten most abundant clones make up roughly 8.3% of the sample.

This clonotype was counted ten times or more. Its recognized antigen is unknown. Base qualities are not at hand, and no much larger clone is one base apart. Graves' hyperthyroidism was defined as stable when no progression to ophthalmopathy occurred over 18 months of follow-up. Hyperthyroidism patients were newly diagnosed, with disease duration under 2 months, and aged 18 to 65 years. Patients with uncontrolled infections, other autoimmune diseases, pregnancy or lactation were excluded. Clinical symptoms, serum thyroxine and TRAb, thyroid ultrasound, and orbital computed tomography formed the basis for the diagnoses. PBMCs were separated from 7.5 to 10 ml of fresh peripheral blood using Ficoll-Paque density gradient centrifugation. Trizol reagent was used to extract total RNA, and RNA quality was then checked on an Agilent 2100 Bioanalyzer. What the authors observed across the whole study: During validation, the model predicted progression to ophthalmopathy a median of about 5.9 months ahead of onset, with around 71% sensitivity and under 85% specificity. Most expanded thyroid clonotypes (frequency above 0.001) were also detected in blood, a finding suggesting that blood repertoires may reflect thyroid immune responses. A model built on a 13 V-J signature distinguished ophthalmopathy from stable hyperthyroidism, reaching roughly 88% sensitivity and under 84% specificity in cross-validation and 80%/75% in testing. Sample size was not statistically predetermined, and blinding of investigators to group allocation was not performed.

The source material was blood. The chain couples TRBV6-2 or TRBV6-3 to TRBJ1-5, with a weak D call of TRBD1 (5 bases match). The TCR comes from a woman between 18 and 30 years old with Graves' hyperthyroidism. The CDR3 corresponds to CASRLGTGISNQPQHF. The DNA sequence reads TGTGCCAGCAGGCTGGGTACAGGTATTAGCAATCAGCCCCAGCATTTT.